This T cell receptor (beta chain) was documented in a study of glioma-infiltrating T cells after dendritic cell vaccination (dated by TCRdb to the mid-2010s). Context from the whole study: A cohort of approximately 15 glioblastoma patients from Phase I and II dendritic cell vaccination trials was included, of whom 9 were newly diagnosed and 6 had recurrent disease. Patients received autologous tumor lysate-pulsed dendritic cell vaccination between about 2003 and 2013. The vaccine was prepared from monocyte-derived dendritic cells that were cultured for seven days with IL-4 and GM-CSF and then pulsed overnight with autologous tumor lysate. Patients received three intradermal dendritic cell vaccine injections at biweekly intervals in the arm below the axilla. In glioblastoma patients vaccinated with dendritic cells, deep sequencing of TCR beta CDR3 regions served to measure the amount of tumor-infiltrating lymphocytes and to compare repertoires between tumor and blood. TCR sequencing metrics, including TIL content and tumor-blood repertoire overlap, were correlated with survival after dendritic cell vaccination. General study outcomes and caveats: TCR clonality showed no direct relationship with survival, which suggests that a diverse polyclonal response may be important. The cohort was small and heterogeneous, and full blood and tumor sets were available for few patients, with initial-recurrent tumor pairs available for even fewer patients. The TCR overlap response model with three groups was called speculative and said to need prospective validation. After dendritic cell vaccination, a higher estimated pretreatment TIL content predicted longer time to progression and overall survival.

With regard to this clone: Its antigen is currently not known. No much larger clonotype is one base removed from it; base qualities were not supplied.

The immunoSEQ assay amplified TCRB CDR3 regions from roughly 2 micrograms of genomic DNA, or from all available DNA when less than that amount was available. Multiplex PCR used 60 forward primers for TCR V beta segments and 13 reverse primers for J beta segments. Synthetic control templates were spiked into each sample at limiting dilution to estimate reads per starting template. Reads of 87 bp were generated by sequencing on the Illumina HiSeq System. The authors' pipeline ran thus. PCR and sequencing errors were removed by a nearest neighbor algorithm that merged closely related sequences. TCR overlap was measured as the percentage of unique tumor TCR beta sequences also present in the same patient's peripheral blood. Drawn from immuneACCESS, this table holds only the in-frame rearrangements with V and J called that TCRdb kept. Clones are partly lost; checked studies trace under half to an unresolved V gene and leave the rest unexplained. V, J and clone size reflect that table, while D and trimming were determined from the DNA. This sample lists approximately 99,000 clones; 80% were detected once. 4.5% to 5.5% of the sample lies in the top ten.

CDR1 is given as MNHEY and CDR2 as SVGAGI, both from the germline V gene. Unmatched junction bases come to 5, with V trimmed by 6 bases and J by 5 bases. Including the terminal cysteine and phenylalanine, the CDR3 comprises 13 residues. The sequence is cut down to CDR3 DNA, 39 bases in frame from base 1. Read against the paper, the sample's time point label means: after dendritic cell vaccination, including at tumor progression/relapse. To be selected, patients needed enough residual fresh-frozen tumor tissue and more than two years of available survival data. An isocitrate dehydrogenase mutation was not carried by any of the glioblastoma patients, although molecular status was otherwise variable. PBMC were collected before vaccination, two weeks after the third vaccination, and at tumor progression when it occurred. The Qiagen DNeasy Blood extraction Kit was used for extraction of genomic DNA.

Rearrangement joined TRBV6-5 to TRBJ1-1, with 8 central nucleotides matching TRBD1. This sequence was found in a human donor with glioblastoma. The sequences come from blood, collected after dendritic cell vaccination. The nucleotide sequence is given as TGTGCCAGCAGGGACAGGGAATGGACTGAAGCTTTCTTT. It translates as CASRDREWTEAFF.